This T cell receptor (beta chain) was found in a study of post-analysis software for immune sequencing data. Study-wide results and caveats: Samples sharing a preparation batch grouped tightly together when assessed by F measure. With TRBV5-6, TRBV5-1 and TRBV20-1 included, five TRBV segments were more frequent in patients than in controls. Compared with controls, patients showed significantly lower normalized Chao1 diversity.

Germline V CDR1 and CDR2: MNHEY, SVGAGI. The CDR3 spans 13 residues. As to this clonotype: Its specificity is not known.

Prepared libraries of TCR beta cDNA carried unique molecular identifiers. The yield from approximately 1 to 10 million T cells was roughly 500,000 cDNA molecules in total. Via MiXCR, TCRdb re-called the PCR reads, giving one row per CDR3 protein. The data contain 600,000 to 750,000 distinct CDR3 sequences, over 45% of them singletons. V gene TRBV6-5 combines with J gene TRBJ2-7; tentative D call: TRBD1 (5 bases). The tail of the sequence fits TRBJ2-5 better, so the J call may be wrong. The receptor's source is a girl aged 2-9 years with multiple sclerosis. Sequencing was performed on blood. The CDR3 DNA is TGTGCCAGCAGTTATACGAAGGGGGAGACCCAGTACTTC. Translating it yields CASSYTKGETQYF.